The T cell receptor beta chain under discussion was sequenced for a study of shared clonotypes between healthy human individuals. Study context: The plates for each donor numbered three CD4 naive, three CD4 memory, two CD8 naive and one CD8 memory.

Details on this clone: The junction shows a germline mismatch at one end, possibly a read error.

Germline CDR1 is MDHEN and CDR2 is SYDVKM. This CDR3 has 14 residues. Profiling relied on immunoSEQ multiplex PCR, and the TCRdb table lists in-frame clones only, not all of them. This table has 90,000 to 150,000 clones, 68% appearing once. Adults of Caucasian background living in Nashville, Tennessee made up all donors. CD8 memory cells included CD45RO+ cells plus CCR7-negative CD45RA+ TemRA cells. The origin of this receptor is a woman in her 30s in good health. Sample: memory CD8+ T cells sorted from blood. Subset: CD45RO+ cells pooled with CCR7-negative TemRA cells. This chain joins TRBV28 and TRBJ2-7, with a weak D call TRBD1 (5 bases). The CDR3 sequence: CASSRDSESSEQYF. CDR3 sequence (DNA): TGTGCCAGCAGCCGCGACAGCGAATCCTCCGAGCAGTACTTC.